This T cell receptor beta chain comes out of a study of CD8 T cells in ankylosing spondylitis. TCRdb itself ran the 5' RACE reads through MiXCR, one entry per CDR3 protein. The sample yields 230,000 or so distinct CDR3 sequences, more than 20% seen once. The table lists this clonotype with a count of one. Its antigen remains unknown. Points from the study as a whole: Earlier authors reported some of these motif variants in reactive arthritis synovial fluid and blood. It was reported that disease-linked clones were significantly enriched in matched ankylosing spondylitis synovial fluid.

This CDR3 has 14 residues. The germline CDR1 and CDR2 sequences are ENHRY and SYGVKD. The V segment lost 4 bases and the J segment 6 bases; nucleotides outside the gene matches: 8. The chain employs TRBV10-3 and TRBJ2-7; 8 bases fit TRBD1. The receptor was isolated from a male donor with ankylosing spondylitis or in good health (not recorded which). Sequenced: blood, either unsorted or a sorted T cell fraction (not recorded which). CDR3 nucleotides: TGTGCCATCAGTGGAGGCAGGGGGCCTGGCGAGCAGTACTTC. Amino acids: CAISGGRGPGEQYF.